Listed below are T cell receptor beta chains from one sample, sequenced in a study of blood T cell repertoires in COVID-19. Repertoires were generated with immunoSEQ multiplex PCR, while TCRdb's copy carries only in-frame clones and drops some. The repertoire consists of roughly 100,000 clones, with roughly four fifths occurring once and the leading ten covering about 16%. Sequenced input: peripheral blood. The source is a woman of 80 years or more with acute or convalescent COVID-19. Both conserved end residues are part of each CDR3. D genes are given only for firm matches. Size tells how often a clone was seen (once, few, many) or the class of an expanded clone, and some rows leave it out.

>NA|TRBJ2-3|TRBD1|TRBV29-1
TGCAGCGTTGGGCAGGGGGCTTCAGATACGCAGTATTTT
CSVGQGASDTQYF
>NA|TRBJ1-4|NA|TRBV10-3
TGTGCCATCGCCTCTGGCTCAACTAATGAAAAACTGTTTTTT
CAIASGSTNEKLFF
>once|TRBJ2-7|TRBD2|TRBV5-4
TGTGCCAGCAGCCCTACCCGGACTAGCGGATCTTTCTACGAGCAGTACTTC
CASSPTRTSGSFYEQYF
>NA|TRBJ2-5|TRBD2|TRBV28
TGTGCCAGCAGTTTCGCTTCCGGGAGGGCGCAAGAGACCCAGTACTTC
CASSFASGRAQETQYF
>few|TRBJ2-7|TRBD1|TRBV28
TGTGCCAGCAGCCTTCGGGACAGGCCTTACGAGCAGTACTTC
CASSLRDRPYEQYF
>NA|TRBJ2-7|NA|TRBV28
TGTGCCAGCAGTTTACTCGATAGCTCCTACGAGCAGTACTTC
CASSLLDSSYEQYF
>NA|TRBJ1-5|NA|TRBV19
TGTGCCAGTAGTACAGAAGGGGGCAATCAGCCCCAGCATTTT
CASSTEGGNQPQHF
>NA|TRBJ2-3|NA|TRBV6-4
TGTGCCAGCAGTTCCAGGGGCTACACAGATACGCAGTATTTT
CASSSRGYTDTQYF
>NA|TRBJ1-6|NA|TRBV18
TGTGCCAGCTCACCCGGACAGAATTCACCCCTCCACTTT
CASSPGQNSPLHF
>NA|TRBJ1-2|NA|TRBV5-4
TGTGCCAGCAGCCCCCCACGGGGGAATGGCTACACCTTC
CASSPPRGNGYTF
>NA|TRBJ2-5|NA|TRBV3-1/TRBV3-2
TGTGCCAGCAGCCAAGGCCCTACTAGCCCAGAGACCCAGTACTTC
CASSQGPTSPETQYF
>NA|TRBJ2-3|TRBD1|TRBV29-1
TGCAGCGTTGTACAGGGGGCTGCAGATACGCAGTATTTT
CSVVQGAADTQYF
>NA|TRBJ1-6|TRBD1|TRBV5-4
TGTGCCAGCAGCTCCCAGGGGGCGCTCGGAAATTCACCCCTCCACTTT
CASSSQGALGNSPLHF
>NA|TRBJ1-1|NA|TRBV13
TGTGCCAGCAGCCCCAGGACAGTTTCCACTGAAGCTTTCTTT
CASSPRTVSTEAFF
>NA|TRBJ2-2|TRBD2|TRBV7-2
TGTGCCAGCAGCTTAAGAGGCCTAGCGGGCACCGGGGAGCTGTTTTTT
CASSLRGLAGTGELFF
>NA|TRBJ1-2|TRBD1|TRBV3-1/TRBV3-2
TGTGCCAGCACCTACTCGGACAGGGCGAACTATGGCTACACCTTC
CASTYSDRANYGYTF
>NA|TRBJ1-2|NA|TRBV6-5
TGTGCCAGCACGCCGGAGTTAGCTAACTATGGCTACACCTTC
CASTPELANYGYTF
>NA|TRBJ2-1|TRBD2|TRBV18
TGTGCCAGCTCACCGGTCGGGAGGGGCGATGAGCAGTTCTTC
CASSPVGRGDEQFF
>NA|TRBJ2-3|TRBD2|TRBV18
TGTGCCAGCTCTTACGGGACTAGCGGTTTTACTAGCACAGATACGCAGTATTTT
CASSYGTSGFTSTDTQYF
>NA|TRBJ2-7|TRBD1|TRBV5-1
TGCGCCAGCAGCAAGGACTCAGGGGGAAGGGAGCAGTACTTC
CASSKDSGGREQYF
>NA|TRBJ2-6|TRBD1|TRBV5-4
TGTGCCAGCAGCTGGACAGGGAGACCTGGGGCCAACGTCCTGACTTTC
CASSWTGRPGANVLTF
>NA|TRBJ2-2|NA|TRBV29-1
TGCAGCGTTGCAGGGCGCAACACCGGGGAGCTGTTTTTT
CSVAGRNTGELFF
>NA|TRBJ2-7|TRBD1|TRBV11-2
TGTGCCAGCAGCCGGGACAGACCCTACGAGCAGTACTTC
CASSRDRPYEQYF
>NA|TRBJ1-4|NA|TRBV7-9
TGTGCCAGCAGCTTACCCTCTAATGAAAAACTGTTTTTT
CASSLPSNEKLFF
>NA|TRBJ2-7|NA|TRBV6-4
TGTGCCAGCAGTCTCCCTTACGAGCAGTACTTC
CASSLPYEQYF
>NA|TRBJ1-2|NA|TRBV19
TGTGCCAGTAGTGGAACTACCAGGGTGATAGACACCTTC
CASSGTTRVIDTF
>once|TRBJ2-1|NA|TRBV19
TGTGCCAGTAGTATGCCAGGCCTAAATTACTACAATGAGCAGTTCTTC
CASSMPGLNYYNEQFF
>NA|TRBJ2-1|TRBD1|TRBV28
TGTGCCAGCAGTTGGGGCCGGGACAGGGGCTACAATGAGCAGTTCTTC
CASSWGRDRGYNEQFF
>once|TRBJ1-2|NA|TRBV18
TGTGCCAGCTCACCCGGGTCAAGGGGCTACACCTTC
CASSPGSRGYTF
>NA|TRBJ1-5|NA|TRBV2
TGTGCCACCGGAGTCCAGGGAGGTCAGCCCCAGCATTTT
CATGVQGGQPQHF
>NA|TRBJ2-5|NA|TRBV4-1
TGCGCCAGCAGCCAAGGCAGAGGCCAAGAGACCCAGTACTTC
CASSQGRGQETQYF
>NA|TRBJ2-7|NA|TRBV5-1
TGCGCCAGCAGCTTGGCCCCGGGAGCAGACCTCTCCTACGAGCAGTACTTC
CASSLAPGADLSYEQYF
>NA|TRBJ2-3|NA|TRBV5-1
TGCGCCAGCAGCTTGGGTCCCCGGGGAGATACGCAGTATTTT
CASSLGPRGDTQYF
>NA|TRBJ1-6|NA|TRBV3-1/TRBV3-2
TGTGCCAGCAGCGCAAACACCGGGACTCCAAATTCACCCCTCCACTTT
CASSANTGTPNSPLHF
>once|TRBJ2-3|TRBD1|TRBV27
TGTGCCAGCAGTGCGGGACAGGGGCCAAGCACAGATACGCAGTATTTT
CASSAGQGPSTDTQYF
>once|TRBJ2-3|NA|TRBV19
TGTGCCAGTAGTTCCCGAGGATCTGGCACAGATACGCAGTATTTT
CASSSRGSGTDTQYF